This T cell receptor beta chain is from a study of response to subunit inactivated influenza vaccine. Study-wide points: Each seasonal influenza vaccination, the authors suggested, recruits few new T cells.

The germline V gene encodes CDR1 DFQATT and CDR2 SNEGSKA (reference sequence). This CDR3 comprises 12 residues. Trimming removed 5 bases at V and 1 base at J, with 9 bases between. This clonotype was observed at least ten times. What it recognizes is unknown. TCRdb reanalysed the RT-PCR reads using MiXCR and keeps one entry per CDR3 protein. This table has roughly 570,000 distinct CDR3 sequences, over 10% appearing once. The chain combines TRBV20-1 with TRBJ2-7; no definite D call. The receptor was derived from a man in his fifties who received an inactivated influenza vaccine. The sequencing used PBMCs from blood, collected 45 days after vaccination. The DNA of the CDR3 is TGCAGTGCTCCGGGCCCATCCTACGAGCAGTACTTC. Translating gives CSAPGPSYEQYF.